Described below is a single TCR beta chain sequence and its context. This sample is drawn from a study of blood T cell repertoires in COVID-19. Study as a whole: The samples span acute and convalescent COVID-19 from the United States, Italy and Spain. T cells, B-cell-depleted T cells, or PBMCs supplied cDNA or gDNA.

The authors' processing: Reference gene primer amplification yielded estimated nucleated cell counts. Generated by immunoSEQ multiplex PCR, the TCRdb table keeps only in-frame clones and is missing some. V, J and clone size reflect that table, while D and trimming were determined from the DNA. Of around 170,000 clones in the sample, roughly four fifths were seen once. Trimming left V 6 bases short and J 4 bases short, with 16 bases between. CDR3 length: 13 amino acids. In germline, CDR1 is SQVTM, CDR2 ANQGSEA. This TCR derives from a woman between 35 and 50 years old with acute or convalescent COVID-19. The V call is TRBV29-1, the J call TRBJ2-7; a weak D match, TRBD2 (5 bases). Sequenced input: peripheral blood. The DNA of the CDR3 is TGCAGCGTCGGGGAAGGGAAGCGTTACGAGCAGTACTTC. Protein product: CSVGEGKRYEQYF.